This record concerns one TCR beta chain sequence. The data were obtained in a study of shared clonotypes between healthy human individuals. Assay used: immunoSEQ multiplex PCR; TCRdb lists only in-frame clones, some missing. This table holds 2 million to 2.5 million clones, around 95% found once. Researchers partitioned CD4+ cells into CD45RA+ naive and CD45RA-negative memory subsets. J gave up 4 bases and V 5 bases, and 9 bases lay outside the gene matches. The CDR3 has 17 amino acids. CDR1 and CDR2 (germline): SGHAT, FQNNGV. The clonotype comes from a man younger than 35 in good health. The V and J genes are TRBV11-2 and TRBJ2-1; TRBD2 matches 12 bases. The sample taken for sequencing was naive CD4+ T cells sorted from blood. Subset indicated: CD45RA+ positively selected. In DNA form, the CDR3 reads TGTGCCAGCAGCGCTGGACTAGCGGGGTCCTCATACAATGAGCAGTTCTTC. Translated: CASSAGLAGSSYNEQFF.